The present T cell receptor beta chain was sequenced within a study of cytomegalovirus exposure and HLA in healthy donors. Background on the study: Most genotyped donors, roughly 80% of 300 to 400, had Caucasian-associated genetic ancestry.

Researchers ran the PCR with 60 Vbeta and 13 Jbeta primers. Using immunoSEQ multiplex PCR, the repertoire was profiled, and TCRdb retains in-frame clones only, with some absent. The sample carries 90,000 to 120,000 clones, roughly 80% recorded once. V was pared by 7 bases and J by 3 bases, with 8 bases of the junction left unmatched. The V gene's germline CDR1 is SGHTA and CDR2 FQGNSA. This CDR3 region has 15 residues. The sequencing sample was made of PBMCs. The chain combines TRBV7-2 with TRBJ1-5; TRBD1 matches 8 bases. The clonotype was recovered from a man under 40 in good health and CMV-seronegative. CDR3 in DNA: TGTGCCAGCACCCCTGTACAGGGGGACAATCAGCCCCAGCATTTT. Translating gives CASTPVQGDNQPQHF. Supplemented by reference TRBV7-2 and TRBJ1-5, the full variable domain reads GAGVSQSPSNKVTEKGKDVELRCDPISGHTALYWYRQSLGQGLEFLIYFQGNSAPDKSGLPSDRFSAERTGGSVSTLTIQRTQQEDSAVYLCASTPVQGDNQPQHFGDGTRLSIL.